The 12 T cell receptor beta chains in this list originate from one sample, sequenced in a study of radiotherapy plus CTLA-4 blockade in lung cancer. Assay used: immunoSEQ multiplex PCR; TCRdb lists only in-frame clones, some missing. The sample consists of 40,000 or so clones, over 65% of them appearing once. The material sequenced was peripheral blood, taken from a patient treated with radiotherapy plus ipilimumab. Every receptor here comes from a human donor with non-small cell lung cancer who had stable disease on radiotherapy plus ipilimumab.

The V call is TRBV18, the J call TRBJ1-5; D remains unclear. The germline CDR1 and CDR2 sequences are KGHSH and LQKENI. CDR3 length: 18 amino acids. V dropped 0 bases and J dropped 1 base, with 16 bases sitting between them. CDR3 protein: CASSPPLEAGPSNQPQHF. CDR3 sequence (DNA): TGTGCCAGCTCACCACCGTTAGAAGCCGGGCCGAGCAATCAGCCCCAGCATTTT.

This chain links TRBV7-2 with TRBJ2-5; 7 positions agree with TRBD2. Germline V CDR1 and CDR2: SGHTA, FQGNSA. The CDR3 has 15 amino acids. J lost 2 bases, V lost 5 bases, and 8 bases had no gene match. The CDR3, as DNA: TGTGCCAGCAGCGGAGCAGCGGGGACTCAAGAGACCCAGTACTTC. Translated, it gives CASSGAAGTQETQYF.

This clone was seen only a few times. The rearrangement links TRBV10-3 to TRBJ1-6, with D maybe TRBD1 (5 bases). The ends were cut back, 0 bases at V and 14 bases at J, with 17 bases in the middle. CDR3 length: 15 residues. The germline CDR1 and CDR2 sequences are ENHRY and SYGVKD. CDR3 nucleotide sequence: TGTGCCATCAGTGAGTCCCGACAGCAAATTGGATCCCTCCACTTT. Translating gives CAISESRQQIGSLHF.

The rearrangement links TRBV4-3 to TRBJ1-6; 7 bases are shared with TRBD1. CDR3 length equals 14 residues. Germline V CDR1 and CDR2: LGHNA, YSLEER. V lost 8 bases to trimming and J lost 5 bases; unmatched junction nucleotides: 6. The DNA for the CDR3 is TGCGCCAGCGGACAGGCGATCAATAATTCACCCCTCCACTTT. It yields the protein CASGQAINNSPLHF.

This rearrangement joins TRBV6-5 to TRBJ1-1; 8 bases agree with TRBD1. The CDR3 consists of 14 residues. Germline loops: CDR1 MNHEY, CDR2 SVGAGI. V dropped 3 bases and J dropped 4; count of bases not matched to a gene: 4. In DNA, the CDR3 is TGTGCCAGCAGTTATTCCGACAGGGGCACTGAAGCTTTCTTT. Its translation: CASSYSDRGTEAFF.

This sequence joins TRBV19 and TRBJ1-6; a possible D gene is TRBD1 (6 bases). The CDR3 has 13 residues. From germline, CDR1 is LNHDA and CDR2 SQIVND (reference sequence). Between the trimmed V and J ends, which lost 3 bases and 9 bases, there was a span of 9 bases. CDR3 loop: CASSIEGGSPLHF. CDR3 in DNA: TGTGCCAGTAGTATCGAAGGGGGTTCACCCCTCCACTTT.

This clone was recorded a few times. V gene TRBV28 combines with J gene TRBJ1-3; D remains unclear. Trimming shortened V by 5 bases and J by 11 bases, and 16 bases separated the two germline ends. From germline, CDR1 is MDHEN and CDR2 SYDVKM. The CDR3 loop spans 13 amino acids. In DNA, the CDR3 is TGTGCCAGCAGTGCCGTTTTTGGATCCCCCATATATTTT. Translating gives CASSAVFGSPIYF.

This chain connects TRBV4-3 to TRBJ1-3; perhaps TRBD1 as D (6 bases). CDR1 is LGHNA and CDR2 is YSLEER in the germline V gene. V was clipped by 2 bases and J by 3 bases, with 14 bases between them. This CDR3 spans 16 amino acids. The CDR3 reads CASSQNTGTFGNTIYF. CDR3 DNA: TGCGCCAGCAGCCAAAACACCGGGACATTTGGAAACACCATATATTTT.

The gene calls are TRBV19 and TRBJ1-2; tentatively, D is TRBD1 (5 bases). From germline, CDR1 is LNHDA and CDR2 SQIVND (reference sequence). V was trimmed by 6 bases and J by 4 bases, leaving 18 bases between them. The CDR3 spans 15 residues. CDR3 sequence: CASSSTGLRGYGYTF. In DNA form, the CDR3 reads TGTGCCAGTAGCTCAACAGGACTACGGGGCTATGGCTACACCTTC.

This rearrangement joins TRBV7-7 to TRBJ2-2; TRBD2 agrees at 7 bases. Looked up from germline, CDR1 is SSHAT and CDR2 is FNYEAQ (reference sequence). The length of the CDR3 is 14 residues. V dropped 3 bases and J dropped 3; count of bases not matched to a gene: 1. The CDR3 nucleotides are TGTGCCAGCAGCTTTGGGGGGGACACCGGGGAGCTGTTTTTT. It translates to CASSFGGDTGELFF.

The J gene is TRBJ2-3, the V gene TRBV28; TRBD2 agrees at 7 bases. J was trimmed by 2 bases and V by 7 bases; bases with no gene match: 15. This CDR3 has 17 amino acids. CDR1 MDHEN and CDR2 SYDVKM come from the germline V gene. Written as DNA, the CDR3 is TGTGCCAGCAACCCAGCCATGCTAGCGGAGGACACAGATACGCAGTATTTT. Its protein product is CASNPAMLAEDTDTQYF.

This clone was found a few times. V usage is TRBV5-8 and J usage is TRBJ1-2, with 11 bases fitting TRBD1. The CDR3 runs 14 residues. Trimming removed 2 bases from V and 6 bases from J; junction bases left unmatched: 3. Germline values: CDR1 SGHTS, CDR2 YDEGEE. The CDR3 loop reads CASSLRDRGNGYTF. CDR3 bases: TGTGCCAGCAGCTTACGGGACAGGGGGAATGGCTACACCTTC.